This note documents a single T cell receptor (beta chain) sequence. The repertoire was sequenced with immunoSEQ multiplex PCR; TCRdb's copy has only in-frame clones and lacks some. The data show about 18,000 clones, roughly 93% seen once. This specimen comes from a study of blood T cell repertoires in COVID-19. The CDR3 sequence is 15 residues long. The ends were cut back, 2 bases at V and 0 bases at J, with 11 bases in the middle. Germline V gene data show CDR1 as GTSNPN and CDR2 as SVGIG (reference sequence). Material: peripheral blood. The TCR sequence derives from a human donor in a cohort sampled during active COVID-19. This chain connects TRBV30 to TRBJ1-3; D is possibly TRBD1 (5 bases). The CDR3 DNA follows: TGTGCCTGGAGTTACGGGGGTACCTCTGGAAACACCATATATTTT. Protein: CAWSYGGTSGNTIYF. The entire variable domain, with the rest obtained from reference TRBV30 and TRBJ1-3, is as follows: SQTIHQWPATLVQPVGSPLSLECTVEGTSNPNLYWYRQAAGRGLQLLFYSVGIGQISSEVPQNLSASRPQDRQFILSSKKLLLSDSGFYLCAWSYGGTSGNTIYFGEGSWLTVV.